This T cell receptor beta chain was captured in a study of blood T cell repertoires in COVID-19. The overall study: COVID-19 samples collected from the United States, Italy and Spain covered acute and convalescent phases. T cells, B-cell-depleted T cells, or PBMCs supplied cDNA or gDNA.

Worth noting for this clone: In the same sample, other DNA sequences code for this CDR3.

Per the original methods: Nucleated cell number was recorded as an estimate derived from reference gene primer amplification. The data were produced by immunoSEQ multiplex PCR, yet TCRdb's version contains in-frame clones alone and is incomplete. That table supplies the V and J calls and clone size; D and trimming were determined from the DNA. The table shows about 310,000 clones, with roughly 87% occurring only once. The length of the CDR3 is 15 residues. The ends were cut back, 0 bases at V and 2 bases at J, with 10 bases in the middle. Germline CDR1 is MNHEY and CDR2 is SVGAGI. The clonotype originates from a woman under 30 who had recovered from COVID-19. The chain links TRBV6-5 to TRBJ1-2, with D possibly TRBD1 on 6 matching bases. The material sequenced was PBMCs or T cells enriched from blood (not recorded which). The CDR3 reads CASSYSIQGNYGYTF. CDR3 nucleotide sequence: TGTGCCAGCAGTTACTCGATACAGGGCAACTATGGCTACACCTTC.